A selection of T cell receptor beta chains follows, all from one sample in a study of shared clonotypes between healthy human individuals. Produced via immunoSEQ multiplex PCR; TCRdb's table is partial and in-frame only. This table holds just over 2,000,000 clones, over 85% found once. Sequencing was performed on naive CD4+ T cells sorted from blood. Receptors were obtained from a man aged 18 to 30 in good health. The CDR3 runs from the conserved cysteine through the conserved F or W. The D gene is left open where the match is weak. A clone size is listed for some rows: how often the clone was seen (once, few, many), or a class if it is expanded.

d_gene	v_gene	j_gene	abundance	CDR3aa	CDR3nt
TRBD2	TRBV18	TRBJ2-7	-	CASSAGTSGYEQYF	TGTGCCAGCTCGGCCGGGACTAGCGGTTACGAGCAGTACTTC
-	TRBV2	TRBJ2-7	-	CASSTSTLEQYF	TGTGCCAGCAGTACTAGCACCCTCGAGCAGTACTTC
TRBD2	TRBV14	TRBJ2-3	-	CASSPGLAHDTQYF	TGTGCCAGCAGCCCCGGACTAGCTCACGATACGCAGTATTTT
TRBD2	TRBV2	TRBJ2-3	-	CAITSGFSTDTQYF	TGTGCCATCACTAGCGGTTTCAGCACAGATACGCAGTATTTT
-	TRBV18	TRBJ2-7	-	CASSPWPQAGEQYF	TGTGCCAGCTCACCATGGCCACAGGCGGGCGAGCAGTACTTC
TRBD1	TRBV30	TRBJ1-2	once	CACTGQLYGYTF	TGTGCCTGTACGGGACAGCTCTATGGCTACACCTTC
TRBD1	TRBV19	TRBJ1-5	-	CASSIEIGQVGFSNQPQHF	TGTGCCAGTAGTATAGAGATTGGACAGGTGGGATTTAGCAATCAGCCCCAGCATTTT
-	TRBV5-1	TRBJ2-7	-	CASSGGTYEQYF	TGCGCCAGCAGTGGGGGCACCTACGAGCAGTACTTC
-	TRBV4-1	TRBJ1-2	-	CASSQRRTDHGYTF	TGCGCCAGCAGCCAAAGGAGGACAGACCATGGCTACACCTTC
TRBD1	TRBV19	TRBJ1-6	-	CASSARDRDNSPLHF	TGTGCCAGTAGTGCGCGGGACAGAGATAATTCACCCCTCCACTTT
-	TRBV7-9	TRBJ2-7	-	CASSLAGVPYEQYF	TGTGCCAGCAGCTTAGCGGGGGTTCCCTACGAGCAGTACTTC
-	TRBV28	TRBJ1-6	-	CASSTYRVEKNSPLHF	TGTGCCAGCAGCACCTACAGGGTGGAGAAGAATTCACCCCTCCACTTT
TRBD2	TRBV11-3	TRBJ2-1	-	CASSLRAGDPHNEQFF	TGTGCCAGCAGCTTAAGGGCGGGAGACCCCCACAATGAGCAGTTCTTC
TRBD1	TRBV4-1	TRBJ2-4	-	CASSHSGTGLASGPKNIQYF	TGCGCCAGCAGCCACTCCGGGACAGGGCTGGCTAGCGGACCCAAAAACATTCAGTACTTC
-	TRBV30	TRBJ1-2	-	CAWSAGGLNYGYTF	TGTGCCTGGAGTGCGGGGGGCTTAAACTATGGCTACACCTTC
TRBD1	TRBV7-9	TRBJ1-4	once	CASSGTGGKEKLFF	TGTGCCAGCAGCGGGACAGGGGGGAAAGAAAAACTGTTTTTT
TRBD2	TRBV10-3	TRBJ2-2	once	CAISGSGSSVGELFF	TGTGCCATCAGCGGGAGCGGGAGCTCTGTCGGGGAGCTGTTTTTT
-	TRBV19	TRBJ2-2	once	CASTDNSQRKNGELFF	TGTGCCAGTACGGACAACAGTCAGAGGAAGAACGGGGAGCTGTTTTTT
-	TRBV5-1	TRBJ2-7	-	CASSLATSSYEQYF	TGCGCCAGCAGCTTGGCGACTAGCTCCTACGAGCAGTACTTC
TRBD2	TRBV6-5	TRBJ2-7	-	CASSYFGLADYEQYF	TGTGCCAGCAGTTACTTTGGACTAGCGGACTACGAGCAGTACTTC
-	TRBV30	TRBJ1-1	-	CAHKGQRNTEAFF	TGTGCCCACAAAGGTCAAAGGAACACTGAAGCTTTCTTT
-	TRBV28	TRBJ2-6	-	CASRESGANVLTF	TGTGCCAGTCGAGAGTCTGGGGCCAACGTCCTGACTTTC
-	TRBV11-2	TRBJ2-1	-	CASSLDVSSYNEQFF	TGTGCCAGCAGCTTAGACGTGAGCTCCTACAATGAGCAGTTCTTC
TRBD2	TRBV30	TRBJ2-1	-	CAWSVVLAEGNEQFF	TGTGCCTGGAGTGTTGTCCTAGCGGAGGGAAATGAGCAGTTCTTC
TRBD1	TRBV11-2	TRBJ1-3	-	CASSLEGGSGNTIYF	TGTGCCAGCAGCTTAGAAGGGGGCTCGGGAAACACCATATATTTT
TRBD1	TRBV28	TRBJ1-4	-	CASSPDRRGEKLFF	TGTGCCAGCAGCCCGGACAGGAGAGGGGAAAAACTGTTTTTT
TRBD1	TRBV25-1	TRBJ1-2	-	CASSEYDRGTAGYTF	TGTGCCAGCAGTGAATATGACAGGGGGACGGCTGGCTACACCTTC
-	TRBV9	TRBJ1-5	-	CASSTYRDPRQPQHF	TGTGCCAGCAGCACGTACAGGGACCCCAGACAGCCCCAGCATTTT
TRBD2	TRBV5-1	TRBJ2-5	-	CASSRGGALETQYF	TGCGCCAGTTCCCGCGGGGGGGCCCTTGAGACCCAGTACTTC
-	TRBV7-6	TRBJ2-3	-	CASSLEAIGDTQYF	TGTGCCAGCAGCTTAGAAGCAATAGGTGATACGCAGTATTTT
TRBD2	TRBV18	TRBJ2-2	-	CASSSPGTSAGELFF	TGTGCCAGCTCATCCCCCGGGACTAGCGCCGGGGAGCTGTTTTTT
-	TRBV11-2	TRBJ2-7	-	CASSLDQAPYEQYF	TGTGCCAGCAGCTTAGACCAGGCCCCCTACGAGCAGTACTTC
-	TRBV5-1	TRBJ2-1	-	CASSLNEGPYNEQFF	TGCGCCAGCAGCTTGAACGAAGGACCCTACAATGAGCAGTTCTTC
-	TRBV9	TRBJ1-5	-	CASSPGVQGNQPQHF	TGTGCCAGCAGCCCCGGGGTACAGGGCAATCAGCCCCAGCATTTT
TRBD1	TRBV6-1	TRBJ1-2	-	CASSEVRDRGSYGYTF	TGTGCCAGCAGTGAAGTAAGGGACAGGGGATCCTATGGCTACACCTTC
-	TRBV29-1	TRBJ2-3	-	CSVDEGGPFSQYF	TGCAGCGTTGACGAGGGGGGCCCGTTTTCGCAGTATTTT
TRBD2	TRBV2	TRBJ2-1	-	CAEGRGGSYNEQFF	TGTGCCGAGGGTCGGGGGGGCTCCTACAATGAGCAGTTCTTC
TRBD2	TRBV2	TRBJ2-1	-	CASSESMGGGASEQFF	TGTGCCAGCAGTGAAAGCATGGGCGGGGGGGCATCTGAGCAGTTCTTC
-	TRBV6-1	TRBJ1-5	-	CASRGSGLEGQPQHF	TGTGCCAGCAGGGGATCGGGGCTGGAGGGACAGCCCCAGCATTTT
-	TRBV2	TRBJ1-4	-	CASSEMGGVEKLFF	TGTGCCAGCAGTGAAATGGGTGGGGTGGAAAAACTGTTTTTT
TRBD2	TRBV6-6	TRBJ2-2	-	CASSYAGGSGELFF	TGTGCCAGCAGTTACGCGGGGGGGAGCGGGGAGCTGTTTTTT
-	TRBV30	TRBJ2-7	-	CACYLASPDEQYF	TGTGCCTGTTACTTAGCGTCCCCCGACGAGCAGTACTTC
-	TRBV5-1	TRBJ1-1	-	CASSLEANTEAFF	TGCGCCAGCAGCTTGGAAGCGAACACTGAAGCTTTCTTT
-	TRBV27	TRBJ1-2	-	CASSFDRWDGYTF	TGTGCCAGCAGTTTCGACAGGTGGGATGGCTACACCTTC
-	TRBV5-4	TRBJ1-6	-	CASTQEGGGSPLHF	TGTGCCAGCACCCAAGAGGGGGGAGGTTCACCCCTCCACTTT
-	TRBV28	TRBJ1-1	-	CASSLPGQWTEAFF	TGTGCCAGCAGCCTTCCGGGACAATGGACTGAAGCTTTCTTT
TRBD2	TRBV2	TRBJ2-3	-	CASRDSWGGTDTQYF	TGTGCCAGCAGGGACTCCTGGGGAGGGACAGATACGCAGTATTTT
TRBD1	TRBV19	TRBJ2-7	-	CASSINRGPYEQYF	TGTGCCAGTAGTATTAACAGGGGACCCTACGAGCAGTACTTC
-	TRBV7-8	TRBJ1-5	-	CASSLAHGGTSLQPQHF	TGTGCCAGCAGCTTAGCGCACGGGGGGACATCTCTTCAGCCCCAGCATTTT
-	TRBV28	TRBJ2-4	-	CASSSRSGGKNIQYF	TGTGCCAGCAGTTCGCGCTCCGGCGGGAAAAACATTCAGTACTTC
TRBD2	TRBV9	TRBJ2-1	-	CASSESSGRGNEQFF	TGTGCCAGCAGCGAGTCTAGCGGGAGGGGAAATGAGCAGTTCTTC
TRBD1	TRBV18	TRBJ2-7	-	CASSTQGESYEQYF	TGTGCCAGCTCAACTCAGGGGGAGTCCTACGAGCAGTACTTC
-	TRBV7-7	TRBJ2-3	-	CASSLRDSPTDTQYF	TGTGCTAGCAGCTTGAGGGACTCACCCACAGATACGCAGTATTTT
-	TRBV27	TRBJ1-2	-	CASSFKESNYGYTF	TGTGCCAGCAGTTTTAAAGAGTCTAACTATGGCTACACCTTC
-	TRBV18	TRBJ2-2	-	CASSPGVPLNTGELFF	TGTGCCAGCTCACCAGGGGTTCCACTTAACACCGGGGAGCTGTTTTTT
-	TRBV18	TRBJ1-2	once	CASLRDGNYGYTF	TGTGCCAGCTTAAGGGACGGTAACTATGGCTACACCTTC
TRBD2	TRBV7-9	TRBJ2-5	-	CASSLASSGVPQETQYF	TGTGCCAGCAGCTTAGCGAGTAGCGGGGTCCCCCAAGAGACCCAGTACTTC